This T cell receptor (beta chain) originates from a study of spatial heterogeneity in lung cancer. Regarding time point: sample taken at primary tumor resection. Tumor, nontumor lung or frozen PBMC supplied whole RNA, sequenced without sorting. Donation came from 70 or so patients with untreated early-stage non-small cell lung cancer. Germline CDR1 and CDR2: SGHTA and FQGNSA. The CDR3 length is 15 residues. The V gene end was trimmed by 5 bases and the J gene end by 2 bases; junction bases not matched to a gene: 6. This clonotype was observed many times. Every TCR cDNA molecule bore its own unique molecular identifier. TCRdb re-called the 5' RACE reads with MiXCR, one entry per CDR3 protein. This table has about 6,100 distinct CDR3 sequences, around 13% appearing once.

The gene calls are TRBV7-2 and TRBJ2-3, with 8 bases lining up with TRBD2. This receptor was obtained from a male donor with early-stage non-small cell lung cancer. Sample: normal lung tissue next to the tumor, taken at surgery. CDR3 bases: TGTGCCAGCAGCAAGACTAGCGCCGTCACAGATACGCAGTATTTT. It is translated as CASSKTSAVTDTQYF.